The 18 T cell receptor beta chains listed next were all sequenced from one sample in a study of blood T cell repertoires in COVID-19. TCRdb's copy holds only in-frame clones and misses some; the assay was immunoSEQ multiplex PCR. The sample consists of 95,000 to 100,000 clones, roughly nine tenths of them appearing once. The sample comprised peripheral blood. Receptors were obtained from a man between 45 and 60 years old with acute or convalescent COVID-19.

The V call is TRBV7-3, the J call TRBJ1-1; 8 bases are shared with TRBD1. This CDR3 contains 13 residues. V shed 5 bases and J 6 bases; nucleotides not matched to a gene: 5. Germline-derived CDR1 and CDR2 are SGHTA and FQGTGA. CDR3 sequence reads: CASSSVQGAEAFF. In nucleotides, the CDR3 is TGTGCCAGCAGCAGTGTACAGGGGGCTGAAGCTTTCTTT. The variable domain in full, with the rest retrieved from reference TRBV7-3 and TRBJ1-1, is GAGVSQTPSNKVTEKGKYVELRCDPISGHTALYWYRQSLGQGPEFLIYFQGTGAADDSGLPNDRFFAVRPEGSVSTLKIQRTERGDSAVYLCASSSVQGAEAFFGQGTRLTVV.

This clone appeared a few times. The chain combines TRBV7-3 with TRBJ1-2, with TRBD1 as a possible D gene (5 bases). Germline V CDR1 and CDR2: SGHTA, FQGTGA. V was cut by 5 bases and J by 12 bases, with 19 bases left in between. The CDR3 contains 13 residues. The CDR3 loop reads CASSQHPWGDHTF. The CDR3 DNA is TGTGCCAGCAGCCAACACCCTTGGGGGGACCACACCTTC.

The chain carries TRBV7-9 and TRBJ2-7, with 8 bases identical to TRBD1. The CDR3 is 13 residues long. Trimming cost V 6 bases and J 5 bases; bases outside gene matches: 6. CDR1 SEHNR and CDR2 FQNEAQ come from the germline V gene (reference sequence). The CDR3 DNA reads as TGTGCCAGCAGTCCGACAGGGGACGACGAGCAGTACTTC. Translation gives CASSPTGDDEQYF.

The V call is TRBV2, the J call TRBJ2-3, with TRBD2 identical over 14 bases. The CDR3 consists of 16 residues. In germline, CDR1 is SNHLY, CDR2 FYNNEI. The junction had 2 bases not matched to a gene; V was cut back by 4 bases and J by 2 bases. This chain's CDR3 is CASSGGLAGATDTQYF. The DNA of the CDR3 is TGTGCCAGCAGTGGGGGACTAGCGGGGGCCACAGATACGCAGTATTTT.

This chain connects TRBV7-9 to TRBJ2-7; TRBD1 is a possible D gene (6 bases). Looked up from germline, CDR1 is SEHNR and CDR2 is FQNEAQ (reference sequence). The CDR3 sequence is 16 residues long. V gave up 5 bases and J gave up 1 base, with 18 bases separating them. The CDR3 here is CASSPLGQSHSYEQYF. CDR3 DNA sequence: TGTGCCAGCAGCCCCCTTGGACAGTCACATTCCTACGAGCAGTACTTC.

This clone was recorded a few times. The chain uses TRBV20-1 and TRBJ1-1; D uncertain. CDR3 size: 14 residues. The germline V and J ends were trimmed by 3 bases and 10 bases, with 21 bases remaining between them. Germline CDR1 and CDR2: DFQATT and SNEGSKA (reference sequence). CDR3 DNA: TGCAGTGCTAGTGGATCCCATTCGGGGAACGGAGCTTTCTTT. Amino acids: CSASGSHSGNGAFF.

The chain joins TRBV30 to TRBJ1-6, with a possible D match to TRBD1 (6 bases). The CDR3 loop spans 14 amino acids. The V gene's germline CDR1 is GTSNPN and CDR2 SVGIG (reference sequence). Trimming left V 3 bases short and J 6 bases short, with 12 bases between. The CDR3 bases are TGTGCCTGGAGGGAAGGACAGTCTAATTCACCCCTCCACTTT. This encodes CAWREGQSNSPLHF.

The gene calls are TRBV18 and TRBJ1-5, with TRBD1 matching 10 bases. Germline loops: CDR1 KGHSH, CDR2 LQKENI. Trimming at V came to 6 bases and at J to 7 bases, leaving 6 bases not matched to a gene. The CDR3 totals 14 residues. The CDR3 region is CASSQGTGAQPQHF. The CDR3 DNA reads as TGTGCCAGCTCCCAAGGGACAGGGGCACAGCCCCAGCATTTT.

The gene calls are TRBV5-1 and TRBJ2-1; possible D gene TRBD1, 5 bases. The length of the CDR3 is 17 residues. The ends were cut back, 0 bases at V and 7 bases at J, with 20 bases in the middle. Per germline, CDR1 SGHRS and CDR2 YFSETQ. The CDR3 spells CASSLDSGAGRRNEQFF. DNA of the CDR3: TGCGCCAGCAGCTTGGATAGTGGGGCCGGTCGTCGGAATGAGCAGTTCTTC.

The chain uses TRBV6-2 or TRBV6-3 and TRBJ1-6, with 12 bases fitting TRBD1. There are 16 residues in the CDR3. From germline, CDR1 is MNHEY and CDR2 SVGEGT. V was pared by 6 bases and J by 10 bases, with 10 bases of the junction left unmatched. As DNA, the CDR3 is TGTGCCAGCAGCGTCGGGACAGGGGGCGCAGGATCACCCCTCCACTTT. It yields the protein CASSVGTGGAGSPLHF.

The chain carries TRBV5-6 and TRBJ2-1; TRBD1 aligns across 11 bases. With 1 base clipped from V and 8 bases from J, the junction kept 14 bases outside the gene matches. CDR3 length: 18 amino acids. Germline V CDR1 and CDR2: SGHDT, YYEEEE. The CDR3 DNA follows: TGTGCCAGCAGCTTGAGGACAGGGGGCAAGTCTAGCGGGGATGAGCAGTTCTTC. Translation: CASSLRTGGKSSGDEQFF.

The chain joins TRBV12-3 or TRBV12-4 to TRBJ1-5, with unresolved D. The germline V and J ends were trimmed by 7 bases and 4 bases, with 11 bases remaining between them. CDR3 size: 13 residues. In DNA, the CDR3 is TGTGCCAGCACCCTTTTTCGTAATCAGCCCCAGCATTTT. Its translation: CASTLFRNQPQHF.

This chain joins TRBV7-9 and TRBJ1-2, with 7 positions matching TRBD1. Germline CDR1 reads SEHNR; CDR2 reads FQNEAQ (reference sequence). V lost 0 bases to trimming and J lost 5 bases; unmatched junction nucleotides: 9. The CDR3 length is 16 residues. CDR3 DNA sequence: TGTGCCAGCAGCTTAGCTACACGACAGGGAGGATATGGCTACACCTTC. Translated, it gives CASSLATRQGGYGYTF.

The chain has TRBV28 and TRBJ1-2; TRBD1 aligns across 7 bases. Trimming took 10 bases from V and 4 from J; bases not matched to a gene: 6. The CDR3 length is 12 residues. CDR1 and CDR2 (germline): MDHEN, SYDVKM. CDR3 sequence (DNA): TGTGCCATCGCGTCAGGGGGCTATGGCTACACCTTC. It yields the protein CAIASGGYGYTF.

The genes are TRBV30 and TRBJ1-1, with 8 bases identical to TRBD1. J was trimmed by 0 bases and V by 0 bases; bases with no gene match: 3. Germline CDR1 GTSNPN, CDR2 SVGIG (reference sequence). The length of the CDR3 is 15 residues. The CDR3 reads CAWSVSGGMNTEAFF. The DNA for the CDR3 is TGTGCCTGGAGTGTTTCAGGGGGCATGAACACTGAAGCTTTCTTT.

CDR3 amino acids: CASSDRPSAGELFF. The CDR3 DNA follows: TGTGCCAGCAGTGACCGACCAAGCGCCGGGGAGCTGTTTTTT. The chain links TRBV6-4 to TRBJ2-2; no definite D call. The V end lost 2 bases, the J end lost 6 bases, and 10 bases lay between the germline ends. The CDR3 totals 14 residues. CDR1 and CDR2 (germline): MRHNA, SNTAGT.

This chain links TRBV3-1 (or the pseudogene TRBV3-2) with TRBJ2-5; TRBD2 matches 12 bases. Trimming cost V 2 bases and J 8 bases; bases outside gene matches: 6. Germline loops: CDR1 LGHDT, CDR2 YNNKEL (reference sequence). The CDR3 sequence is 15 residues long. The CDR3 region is CASSQMGTSGPTQYF. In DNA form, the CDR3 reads TGTGCCAGCAGCCAAATGGGGACTAGCGGGCCTACCCAGTACTTC.

Here the CDR3 DNA reads TGTGCCAGCAGCCGAAGGGGCAGGGCCTACGAGCAGTACTTC. Translated, it gives CASSRRGRAYEQYF. The chain is built from TRBV3-1 (or the pseudogene TRBV3-2) and TRBJ2-7, with D possibly TRBD1 on 5 matching bases. Deletions cut 4 bases from V and 2 bases from J, with 12 bases between. Germline V CDR1 and CDR2: LGHDT, YNNKEL (reference sequence). The CDR3 length is 14 residues.